This TCR beta chain was identified during a study of T cells in Graves' hyperthyroidism and ophthalmopathy. V was pared by 1 base and J by 1 base, with 7 bases between. The length of the CDR3 is 15 residues. CDR1 and CDR2 (germline): SGHTA, FQGNSA. From RNA transcripts, TCR beta CDR3 regions were amplified. A first-round RT-PCR of the TCR CDR3 used the HTBI primer set. MiXCR, applied by TCRdb to the multiplex PCR reads, yields one record per CDR3 protein. Among roughly 100,000 distinct CDR3 sequences, 47% were seen once, and the ten largest hold roughly 26%. The chain joins TRBV7-2 to TRBJ2-2; D is unresolved. The sequence derives from a man aged 40-49 years with Graves' hyperthyroidism. Source material: blood. The CDR3 coding sequence is TGTGCCAGCAGCTTAGAGTTCCTGAACACCGGGGAGCTGTTTTTT. Its protein is CASSLEFLNTGELFF.